This entry is about one TCR beta chain. The antigen remains undetermined. Beta-chain TCR cDNA was generated via 5'RACE template switching with UMIs. TCRdb reworked the 5' RACE reads into one entry per CDR3 protein, no DNA. This listing includes over 100,000 distinct CDR3 sequences. The data were obtained in a study of T cells expressing NK-cell markers. Study details: The authors sequenced eight donors, of whom seven were HCMV-seropositive and one was seronegative. Whole-study findings and limits: Dominant NKG2C+ clonotype frequencies of 1.0-7.0% of CD8+ T cells were measured in over 5 donors.

Germline CDR1 and CDR2: SGHTA and FQGTGA. The CDR3 loop spans 13 amino acids. The chain carries TRBV7-3 and TRBJ2-3. The clonotype originates from a woman between 18 and 70 years old in good health. Sequencing input: blood T cells: a sorted CD56 or NKG2C T cell subset, CD4+ or CD8+ T cells, or bulk PBMC T cells (not recorded which). Here the CDR3 reads CASSMTVTDTQYF.